This T cell receptor beta chain appears in the sequencing data of a study of T cells in Graves' hyperthyroidism and ophthalmopathy. On the study more broadly: The initial diagnosis was the point when peripheral blood was collected, ahead of any treatment.

V shed 0 bases, J shed 7 bases, and the junction held 6 bases outside the gene matches. Per germline, CDR1 DFQATT and CDR2 SNEGSKA (reference sequence). CDR3 length equals 15 residues. RNA transcripts yielded amplified TCR beta CDR3 regions. When the TCR CDR3 underwent first-round RT-PCR, the HTBI primer set was used. TCRdb called the multiplex PCR reads again in MiXCR, with one record for every CDR3 protein. The sample contains about 400,000 distinct CDR3 sequences, roughly an eighth of which appear only once. The table lists this clonotype with many counts. Its target is not known. Newly diagnosed patients aged 18 to 65 had hyperthyroidism of under 2 months' duration. Whole-study findings and limits: Prediction of ophthalmopathy progression came a median 6.5 months pre-onset. Peripheral blood also featured most of the thyroid clonotypes expanded above 0.001.

The V call is TRBV20-1, the J call TRBJ2-1, with 10 positions matching TRBD1. This sequence was found in a woman between 18 and 30 years old with Graves' hyperthyroidism. The sample consisted of blood. CDR3 amino acids: CSARDGTGDWNEQFF. The CDR3 nucleotides read TGCAGTGCTAGAGATGGGACAGGGGATTGGAATGAGCAGTTCTTC.